One and the same sample provided the 20 T cell receptor beta chains below, sequenced in a study of blood T cell repertoires in COVID-19. Only in-frame clones appear in the TCRdb table, and some are missing; sequencing was by immunoSEQ multiplex PCR. The sample has more than 70,000 clones, approximately 89% seen once. Sequencing was performed on peripheral blood. Receptors originate from a man aged 50-60 years with active COVID-19.

The CDR3 protein is CASSQELAGVAYEQYF. The CDR3, as DNA: TGCGCCAGCAGCCAAGAACTAGCGGGAGTGGCCTACGAGCAGTACTTC. The J gene is TRBJ2-7, the V gene TRBV4-3; 11 bases agree with TRBD2. CDR3 size: 16 residues. Trimming cost V 0 bases and J 2 bases; bases outside gene matches: 3. Germline CDR1 and CDR2: LGHNA and YSLEER.

This clone has just one count. The chain combines TRBV28 with TRBJ1-1; 7 nucleotides agree with TRBD1. Germline loops: CDR1 MDHEN, CDR2 SYDVKM. The CDR3 has 14 residues. Trimming removed 10 bases from V and 7 bases from J; junction bases left unmatched: 15. The CDR3 DNA follows: TGTGCCATTCTCCCAGGGGGTTCTAGCCTTGAAGCTTTCTTT. Protein sequence: CAILPGGSSLEAFF.

A single count supports this clone. The V gene is TRBV5-1, the J gene TRBJ2-3; 14 bases align to TRBD2. Germline CDR1 reads SGHRS; CDR2 reads YFSETQ. V shed 4 bases, J shed 2 bases, and the junction held 6 bases outside the gene matches. The CDR3 totals 17 residues. In DNA, the CDR3 is TGCGCCAGCAGCCCGGGACTAGCGGGGGCCGACACAGATACGCAGTATTTT. Encoded protein: CASSPGLAGADTDTQYF.

This sequence joins TRBV12-3 or TRBV12-4 and TRBJ1-1; 7 nucleotides agree with TRBD1. The CDR3 has 13 amino acids. With V trimmed by 8 bases and J by 1 base, 4 bases remained unmatched. CDR3 loop: CASGGTANTEAFF. CDR3 DNA: TGTGCCAGCGGAGGGACAGCGAACACTGAAGCTTTCTTT.

This clone came up once. The chain recombines TRBV14 with TRBJ1-2, with 7 bases that match TRBD1. In germline, CDR1 is SGHDN, CDR2 FVKESK. Germline trimming cut 0 bases from V and 5 bases from J; bases unmatched to any gene: 3. This CDR3 is built from 14 residues. The CDR3 nucleotides are TGTGCCAGCAGCCAAGAGACAGGGTCGTATGGCTACACCTTC. This translates into CASSQETGSYGYTF.

The CDR3 DNA sequence: TGCGCCAGCAGCCAAGATAGGGTCAAGGGAGGCACTGAAGCTTTCTTT. It is translated as CASSQDRVKGGTEAFF. The V call is TRBV4-1, the J call TRBJ1-1; no definite D call. V gave up 0 bases and J gave up 4 bases, with 15 bases separating them. In germline, CDR1 is MGHRA, CDR2 YSYEKL. There are 16 residues in the CDR3.

The rearrangement uses TRBV10-3 and TRBJ2-1; 11 nucleotides align to TRBD2. This CDR3 comprises 15 residues. The V gene end was trimmed by 3 bases and the J gene end by 7 bases; junction bases not matched to a gene: 5. CDR1 is ENHRY and CDR2 is SYGVKD in the germline V gene. Here the CDR3 reads CAISEGLAGGNEQFF. The CDR3 DNA sequence: TGTGCCATCAGTGAAGGGCTAGCGGGAGGAAATGAGCAGTTCTTC.

This chain joins TRBV2 and TRBJ1-2; 9 bases fit TRBD1. CDR3 size: 16 residues. The J segment lost 4 bases and the V segment lost 1 base, leaving 7 bases of the junction unmatched. Germline CDR1 SNHLY, CDR2 FYNNEI. In nucleotides, the CDR3 is TGTGCCAGCAGTGAAGGGGGACAGGGTTCCATCTATGGCTACACCTTC. It codes for CASSEGGQGSIYGYTF.

The chain employs TRBV30 and TRBJ1-4; 11 positions match TRBD1. J gave up 9 bases and V 1 base, and 7 bases lay outside the gene matches. Germline values: CDR1 GTSNPN, CDR2 SVGIG (reference sequence). The CDR3 has 15 amino acids. The CDR3 sequence is CAWSGTGTGGQKLFF. CDR3 coding DNA: TGTGCCTGGAGTGGAACCGGGACAGGGGGTCAAAAACTGTTTTTT.

The chain recombines TRBV7-2 with TRBJ1-4; no clear D. V was cut by 1 base and J by 7 bases, with 10 bases left in between. The CDR3 contains 14 residues. Germline-derived CDR1 and CDR2 are SGHTA and FQGNSA. CDR3 DNA sequence: TGTGCCAGCAGCTTAGGTGGTCACGGTGAAAAACTGTTTTTT. Its translation is CASSLGGHGEKLFF.

The chain joins TRBV14 to TRBJ2-7; TRBD1 is a possible D gene (6 bases). This CDR3 comprises 16 residues. Trimming took 1 base from V and 0 from J, leaving 13 bases between them. Per the germline V gene, CDR1 is SGHDN and CDR2 is FVKESK. The CDR3 loop reads CASSQGLWTDSYEQYF. CDR3 bases: TGTGCCAGCAGCCAAGGGCTCTGGACAGACTCCTACGAGCAGTACTTC.

V gene TRBV5-5 combines with J gene TRBJ1-3, with D hard to call. Germline V CDR1 and CDR2: SGHKS, YYEKEE (reference sequence). With 6 bases removed from V and 0 bases from J, the gap between germline ends came to 7 bases. CDR3 length: 13 amino acids. DNA for the CDR3: TGTGCCAGCACCGGACTCTCTGGAAACACCATATATTTT. It translates to CASTGLSGNTIYF.

The chain has TRBV4-1 and TRBJ1-4; 8 positions agree with TRBD1. CDR1 and CDR2 from the germline V gene are MGHRA and YSYEKL. This CDR3 has 16 residues. With V trimmed by 1 base and J by 5 bases, 6 bases remained unmatched. The CDR3 region is CASSQGGTGYNEKLFF. DNA of the CDR3: TGCGCCAGCAGCCAAGGAGGGACAGGTTACAATGAAAAACTGTTTTTT.

The chain uses TRBV5-6 and TRBJ1-2; no reliable D call. The CDR3 length is 12 residues. The germline V and J ends were trimmed by 0 bases and 8 bases, with 8 bases remaining between them. Germline values: CDR1 SGHDT, CDR2 YYEEEE. CDR3 residues: CASSLGGWGYTF. The CDR3 nucleotides are TGTGCCAGCAGCTTGGGTGGCTGGGGCTACACCTTC.

CDR3 DNA: TGTGCCAGCAGCCCCAGGACGGGGTTGGACGGTGGCTACACCTTC. The encoded protein is CASSPRTGLDGGYTF. The rearrangement uses TRBV5-4 and TRBJ1-2; D gene unclear. The V and J ends lost 4 bases and 7 bases respectively, with 20 bases between them. Germline V gives CDR1 SGHNT, CDR2 YYREEE (reference sequence). This CDR3 contains 15 residues.

The J gene is TRBJ2-5, the V gene TRBV6-5; tentatively, D is TRBD2 (5 bases). Trimming removed 0 bases from V and 4 bases from J, with 12 bases in between. The CDR3 spans 15 residues. Germline values: CDR1 MNHEY, CDR2 SVGAGI. CDR3 DNA sequence: TGTGCCAGCAGTTACTCCGGACTGGTGGTAGAGACCCAGTACTTC. Its translation: CASSYSGLVVETQYF.

The table lists this clone with a few counts. This sequence joins TRBV3-1 (or the pseudogene TRBV3-2) and TRBJ1-2, with TRBD1 matching 7 bases. Trimming removed 4 bases from V and 4 bases from J; junction bases left unmatched: 3. In germline, CDR1 is LGHDT, CDR2 YNNKEL (reference sequence). This CDR3 spans 13 amino acids. The CDR3: CASSLRQGYGYTF. CDR3 in DNA: TGTGCCAGCAGCCTTAGACAGGGCTATGGCTACACCTTC.

This sequence joins TRBV19 and TRBJ2-7, with 12 bases that match TRBD2. The CDR3 contains 15 residues. The germline gives CDR1 LNHDA, CDR2 SQIVND (reference sequence). The trim removed 6 bases at V and 4 bases at J, leaving 7 bases unmatched. CDR3 sequence: CASSPSGGAGYEQYF. CDR3 nucleotides: TGTGCCAGTAGCCCTAGCGGGGGGGCCGGGTACGAGCAGTACTTC.

The chain combines TRBV28 with TRBJ2-1; the match to TRBD1 covers 9 bases. V gave up 3 bases and J gave up 6 bases; unmatched junction bases: 6. The CDR3 totals 15 residues. Germline V gives CDR1 MDHEN, CDR2 SYDVKM. The CDR3 loop is CASSFPGTGSNEQFF. CDR3 nucleotides: TGTGCCAGCAGTTTCCCCGGGACAGGGAGCAATGAGCAGTTCTTC.

The genes are TRBV28 and TRBJ1-2; 8 positions agree with TRBD1. Germline CDR1 and CDR2: MDHEN and SYDVKM. The CDR3 covers 15 residues. V trimming: 1 base; J trimming: 4 bases; junction bases outside the gene matches: 5. DNA of the CDR3: TGTGCCAGCAGTTTATTAACAGGGGGAACCTATGGCTACACCTTC. Protein sequence: CASSLLTGGTYGYTF.